This record looks at one TCR beta chain sequence and its context. Original processing notes: Reference gene primers were amplified, and this amplification served to estimate nucleated cell counts. Generated by immunoSEQ multiplex PCR, the TCRdb table keeps only in-frame clones and is missing some. The DNA gave D and trimming, while V, J and clone size come from that table. This table has 52,000 or so clones, about four fifths appearing once. The data belong to a study of blood T cell repertoires in COVID-19. As for the study in general: Material from acute and convalescent COVID-19 was sourced from the United States, Italy and Spain.

CDR3 length equals 13 residues. Germline V gene sequence: CDR1 SGHTA, CDR2 FQGNSA. Trimming took off 7 bases at V and 1 base at J, with 11 bases between the two ends. The V gene is TRBV7-2, the J gene TRBJ2-7, with a tentative D call TRBD1 (7 bases). This clonotype originated in a human donor in a cohort sampled during active or convalescent COVID-19. The sequencing input was peripheral blood. CDR3 loop: CASNQGGSYEQYF. The CDR3 DNA reads TGTGCCAGCAACCAGGGGGGTTCCTACGAGCAGTACTTC.